This T cell receptor (beta chain) was recorded in a study of shared clonotypes between healthy human individuals. The study drew its donors from healthy HIV-negative adults without recent acute infections or vaccinations. Study observations and caveats: Clonotypes that were shared across a handful of donors made up 4.5% to 5% of naive CD4 clonotypes.

CDR3 length: 13 amino acids. CDR1 is SGHAT, CDR2 FQNNGV, per germline. V was clipped by 3 bases and J by 5 bases, with 10 bases between them. About this clone itself: Its antigen remains unidentified.

This was a deep-level run. Sorted subsets were amplified in replicate PCRs using 150 to 250 ng DNA, approximately 30,000 T cell genomes. Sequencing used immunoSEQ multiplex PCR; TCRdb keeps in-frame clones, though not all of them. This table holds 650,000 to 700,000 clones, around 91% found once. What was sequenced was memory CD8+ T cells from PBMCs. Specified subset: CD45RO+ cells pooled with CCR7-negative TemRA cells. The source of this sequence is a man aged 18 to 30 in good health. Some clones in this sample may be carry-over from other donors' samples. The V and J genes are TRBV11-2 and TRBJ2-5; D not resolved. CDR3: CASSFEGAETQYF. In DNA form, the CDR3 reads TGTGCCAGCAGCTTCGAAGGTGCGGAGACCCAGTACTTC.